This TCR beta chain was sequenced for a study of CD8 T cells in ankylosing spondylitis. General study findings and limits: The clones that were linked to disease were reported to be significantly enriched in matched synovial fluid samples from ankylosing spondylitis patients. A TCR beta motif made of fewer than ten highly homologous variants seemed typical of ankylosing spondylitis blood. A subset of motif variants has previously been described in the synovial fluid and blood of reactive arthritis.

This CDR3 is 15 amino acids long. Trimming shortened V by 2 bases and J by 8 bases, and 13 bases separated the two germline ends. The germline CDR1 and CDR2 sequences are SEHNR and FQNEAQ (reference sequence). TCRdb re-called the 5' RACE reads through MiXCR, storing one row per CDR3 protein. The sample lists around 770,000 distinct CDR3 sequences, 12% occurring once. Only a few counts were recorded for this clonotype. No antigen is known for it. This rearrangement joins TRBV7-9 to TRBJ1-6, with D perhaps TRBD1 (5 bases). The sample comprised blood, either unsorted or a sorted T cell fraction (not recorded which). This clonotype was obtained from a male donor with ankylosing spondylitis. CDR3 sequence (DNA): TGTGCCAGCAGCTTAAGTCAGGGTTCGGATTCACCCCTCCACTTT. This translates into CASSLSQGSDSPLHF.